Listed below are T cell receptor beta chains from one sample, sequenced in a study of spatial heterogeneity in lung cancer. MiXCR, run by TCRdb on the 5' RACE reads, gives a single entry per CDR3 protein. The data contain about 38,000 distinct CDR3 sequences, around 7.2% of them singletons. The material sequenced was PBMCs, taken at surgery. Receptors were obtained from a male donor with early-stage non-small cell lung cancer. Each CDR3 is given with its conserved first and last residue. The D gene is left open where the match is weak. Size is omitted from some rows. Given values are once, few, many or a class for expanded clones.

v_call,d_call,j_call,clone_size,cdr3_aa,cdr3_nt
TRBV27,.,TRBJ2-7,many,CASSLSAQGIEQYF,TGTGCCAGCAGTTTATCGGCGCAGGGTATCGAGCAGTACTTC
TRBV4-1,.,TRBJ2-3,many,CASSPKVTASTDTQYF,TGCGCCAGCAGCCCTAAGGTGACCGCTAGCACAGATACGCAGTATTTT
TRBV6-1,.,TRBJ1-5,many,CASSAYRTGNQPQHF,TGTGCCAGCAGTGCCTACAGGACTGGTAATCAGCCCCAGCATTTT
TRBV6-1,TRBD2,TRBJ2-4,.,CASSENSGRSQYF,TGTGCCAGCAGTGAAAATAGCGGGAGAAGCCAGTACTTC
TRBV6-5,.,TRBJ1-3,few,CASSTTGFLTGNTIYF,TGTGCCAGCAGTACTACAGGGTTCCTAACTGGAAACACCATATATTTT
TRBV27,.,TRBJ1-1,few,CASSFRGQFNTEAFF,TGTGCCAGCAGTTTCCGCGGACAGTTCAACACTGAAGCTTTCTTT
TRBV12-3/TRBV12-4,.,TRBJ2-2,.,CASSLRGTPGELFF,TGTGCCAGCAGTTTAAGGGGCACCCCGGGGGAGCTGTTTTTT
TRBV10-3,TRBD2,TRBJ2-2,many,CAISDSGLAGRVSGELFF,TGTGCCATCAGTGACTCCGGACTAGCGGGACGTGTTTCCGGGGAGCTGTTTTTT
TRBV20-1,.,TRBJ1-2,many,CSASGTTYGYTF,TGCAGTGCTAGCGGGACAACCTATGGCTACACCTTC
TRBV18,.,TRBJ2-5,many,CASSPAEQETQYF,TGTGCCAGCTCACCGGCGGAACAAGAGACCCAGTACTTC
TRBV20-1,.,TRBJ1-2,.,CSALTSPYGYTF,TGCAGTGCTCTAACGTCTCCCTATGGCTACACCTTC
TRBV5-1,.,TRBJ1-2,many,CASSLAGWQGSYTF,TGCGCCAGCAGCTTGGCCGGATGGCAGGGCAGCTACACCTTC
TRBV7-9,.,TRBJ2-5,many,CASSSWSRQETQYF,TGTGCCAGCAGCTCCTGGTCGAGGCAAGAGACCCAGTACTTC
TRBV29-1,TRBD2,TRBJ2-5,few,CSVETTSQETQYF,TGCAGCGTTGAGACGACTAGCCAGGAGACCCAGTACTTC
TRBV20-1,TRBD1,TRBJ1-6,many,CSARPDRGGSSPLHF,TGCAGTGCTAGGCCGGACAGGGGTGGGTCTTCACCCCTCCACTTT
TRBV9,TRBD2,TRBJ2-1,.,CASSAPREGGTEQFF,TGTGCCAGCAGCGCCCCCAGGGAGGGAGGCACTGAGCAGTTCTTC
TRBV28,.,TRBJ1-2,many,CASSQPPSDVYGYTF,TGTGCCAGCAGCCAACCCCCGAGTGACGTCTATGGCTACACCTTC
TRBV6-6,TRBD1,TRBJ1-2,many,CASSRDSYGYTF,TGTGCCAGCAGTCGGGACAGCTATGGCTACACCTTC
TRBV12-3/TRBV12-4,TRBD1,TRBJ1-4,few,CASRATGGLATNEKLFF,TGTGCCAGCAGGGCGACAGGGGGTCTTGCAACTAATGAAAAACTGTTTTTT
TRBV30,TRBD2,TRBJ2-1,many,CAWRTSGSYNEQFF,TGTGCCTGGCGGACTAGCGGGAGCTACAATGAGCAGTTCTTC
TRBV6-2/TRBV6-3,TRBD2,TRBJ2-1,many,CASSSGSGGSSYNEQFF,TGTGCCAGCAGTTCGGGTAGCGGGGGAAGCTCCTACAATGAGCAGTTCTTC
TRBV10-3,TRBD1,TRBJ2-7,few,CAIESGTGAYEQYF,TGTGCCATCGAGTCCGGGACAGGGGCCTACGAGCAGTACTTC
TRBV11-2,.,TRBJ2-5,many,CASSFSPRAQETQYF,TGTGCCAGCAGCTTTAGTCCCCGCGCTCAAGAGACCCAGTACTTC
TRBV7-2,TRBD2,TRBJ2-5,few,CASRSFTGTSGGAETQYF,TGTGCCAGCAGATCATTTACCGGGACTAGCGGGGGCGCAGAGACCCAGTACTTC
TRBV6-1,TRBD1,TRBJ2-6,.,CASSRGTGSSGANVLTF,TGTGCCAGCAGTAGGGGGACAGGGAGCTCTGGGGCCAACGTCCTGACTTTC
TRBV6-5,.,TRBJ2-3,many,CASSPPTRDTQYF,TGTGCCAGCAGTCCTCCCACCCGGGATACGCAGTATTTT
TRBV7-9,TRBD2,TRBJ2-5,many,CASSPGLAGQETQYF,TGTGCCAGCAGCCCGGGACTAGCGGGCCAAGAGACCCAGTACTTC
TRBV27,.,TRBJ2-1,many,CASSLSRYNEQFF,TGTGCCAGCAGTTTATCCAGGTACAATGAGCAGTTCTTC
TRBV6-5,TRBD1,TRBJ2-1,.,CASTRQGPPNEQFF,TGTGCCAGCACCCGACAGGGCCCTCCAAATGAGCAGTTCTTC
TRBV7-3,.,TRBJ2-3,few,CASSYDSYSTDTQYF,TGTGCCAGCAGCTACGACAGCTACTCCACAGATACGCAGTATTTT
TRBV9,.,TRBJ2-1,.,CASSVGRYNEQFF,TGTGCCAGCAGCGTAGGCCGGTACAATGAGCAGTTCTTC
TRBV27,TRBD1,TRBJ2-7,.,CASSPSGQGYEQYF,TGTGCCAGCAGTCCTTCCGGACAGGGCTACGAGCAGTACTTC
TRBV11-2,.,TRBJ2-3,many,CASSLDFTDTQYF,TGTGCCAGCAGCTTAGATTTTACAGATACGCAGTATTTT
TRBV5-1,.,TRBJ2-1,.,CASSLEPGSYNEQFF,TGCGCCAGCAGCTTGGAACCGGGGAGCTACAATGAGCAGTTCTTC
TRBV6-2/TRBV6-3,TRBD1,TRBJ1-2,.,CASSLGQLSYGYTF,TGTGCCAGCAGTTTGGGACAGCTATCCTATGGCTACACCTTC
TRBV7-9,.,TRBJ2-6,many,CASSLVEGWSSGANVLTF,TGTGCCAGCAGCTTAGTTGAAGGGTGGAGCTCTGGGGCCAACGTCCTGACTTTC
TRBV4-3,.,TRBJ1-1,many,CASSEDRNTEAFF,TGCGCCAGCAGTGAGGACAGGAACACTGAAGCTTTCTTT
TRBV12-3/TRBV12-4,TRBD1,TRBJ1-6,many,CASQGQNNSPLHF,TGTGCCAGCCAGGGACAGAATAATTCACCCCTCCACTTT
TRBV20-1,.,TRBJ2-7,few,CSARDHQGSYEQYF,TGCAGTGCTAGAGATCACCAGGGCTCCTACGAGCAGTACTTC
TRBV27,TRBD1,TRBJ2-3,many,CASTGGRDRGTDTQYF,TGTGCCAGCACTGGGGGCCGGGACAGAGGCACAGATACGCAGTATTTT
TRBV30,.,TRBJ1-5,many,CAWNSGSNQPQHF,TGTGCCTGGAATTCAGGGTCCAATCAGCCCCAGCATTTT
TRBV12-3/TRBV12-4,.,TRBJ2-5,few,CASSSGWETQYF,TGTGCCAGCAGTTCCGGGTGGGAGACCCAGTACTTC
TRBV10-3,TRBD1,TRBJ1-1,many,CAGGTALNTEAFF,TGTGCCGGAGGGACAGCCTTGAACACTGAAGCTTTCTTT
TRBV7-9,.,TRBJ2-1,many,CASIDRDINYNEQFF,TGTGCCAGCATCGACCGGGACATTAATTACAATGAGCAGTTCTTC
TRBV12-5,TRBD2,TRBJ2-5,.,CASGPPGLEGETQYF,TGTGCTAGTGGCCCACCGGGACTAGAGGGAGAGACCCAGTACTTC
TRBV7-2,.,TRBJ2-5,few,CASSTHQAQTGETQYF,TGTGCCAGCAGCACCCATCAGGCCCAAACCGGGGAGACCCAGTACTTC
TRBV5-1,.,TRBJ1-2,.,CASSPPGGDYGYTF,TGCGCCAGCAGCCCCCCGGGCGGTGACTATGGCTACACCTTC
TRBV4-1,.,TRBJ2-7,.,CASSLTGKQYF,TGCGCCAGCAGCCTTACAGGGAAGCAGTACTTC
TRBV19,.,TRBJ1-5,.,CASSLQGLLNQPQHF,TGTGCCAGTAGCCTACAGGGCCTTCTCAATCAGCCCCAGCATTTT
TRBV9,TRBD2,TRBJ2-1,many,CASNLAGGPYNEQFF,TGTGCCAGCAACCTAGCGGGAGGGCCCTACAATGAGCAGTTCTTC
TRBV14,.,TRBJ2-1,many,CASSRNNEQFF,TGTGCCAGCAGCCGCAACAATGAGCAGTTCTTC
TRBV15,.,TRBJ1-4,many,CATSRDRKTNEKLFF,TGTGCCACCAGCAGAGATCGGAAAACTAATGAAAAACTGTTTTTT
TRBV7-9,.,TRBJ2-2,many,CASSLYHTGELFF,TGTGCCAGCAGCTTATATCACACCGGGGAGCTGTTTTTT
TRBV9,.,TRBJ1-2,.,CASSRNTGGYGYTF,TGTGCCAGCAGCCGCAACACTGGGGGTTATGGCTACACCTTC
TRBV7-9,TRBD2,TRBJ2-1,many,CASSLPPGGGPYNEQFF,TGTGCCAGCAGCCTTCCCCCGGGCGGGGGGCCCTACAATGAGCAGTTCTTC